This is a list of T cell receptor beta chains from one sample in a study of identical twins. TCRdb recomputed calls from the 5' RACE reads with MiXCR, one row per CDR3 protein. Among some 570,000 distinct CDR3 sequences, under 25% were seen once, and the ten largest hold approximately 0.48%. These sequences were also reported in another study, on yellow fever vaccine responses in identical twins.

The sample taken for sequencing was CD4+ T cells sorted from blood. Source of these receptors: a young woman in good health. Both conserved end residues are part of each CDR3. D genes are given only for firm matches. The size of a clone is reported for some rows only, either as once, few or many, or as a class for expanded clones.

D gene: TRBD1
clone size: -
V gene: TRBV12-3/TRBV12-4
CDR3 length: 14
J gene: TRBJ1-2
CDR3 DNA: TGTGCCAGCAGCTCAACAGGGGGCAGGGATGGCTACACCTTC
CDR3 protein: CASSSTGGRDGYTF

D gene: TRBD1
clone size: once
V gene: TRBV7-8
CDR3 length: 14
J gene: TRBJ2-5
CDR3 DNA: TGTGCCAGCAGCCCCGGGACAGGGTATGAGACCCAGTACTTC
CDR3 protein: CASSPGTGYETQYF

D gene: -
clone size: few
V gene: TRBV20-1
CDR3 length: 14
J gene: TRBJ2-2
CDR3 DNA: TGCAGTGCGCGGACACTCCAGAACACCGGGGAGCTGTTTTTT
CDR3 protein: CSARTLQNTGELFF

D gene: TRBD1
clone size: -
V gene: TRBV5-6
CDR3 length: 15
J gene: TRBJ1-5
CDR3 DNA: TGTGCCAGCAGCAAACGGACAGGGGGCACTCAGCCCCAGCATTTT
CDR3 protein: CASSKRTGGTQPQHF

D gene: TRBD1
clone size: few
V gene: TRBV28
CDR3 length: 15
J gene: TRBJ1-4
CDR3 DNA: TGTGCCAGCAGCCGTACAGGGGGCTTTAATGAAAAACTGTTTTTT
CDR3 protein: CASSRTGGFNEKLFF

D gene: TRBD2
clone size: few
V gene: TRBV5-1
CDR3 length: 16
J gene: TRBJ2-2
CDR3 DNA: TGCGCCAGCAGCTTGGAATTGCGGGAGGTCACCGGGGAGCTGTTTTTT
CDR3 protein: CASSLELREVTGELFF

D gene: -
clone size: few
V gene: TRBV20-1
CDR3 length: 16
J gene: TRBJ2-7
CDR3 DNA: TGCAGTGCTAGCGTGGTCGGGTCCTTTTCGGCCGTCGAGCAGTACTTC
CDR3 protein: CSASVVGSFSAVEQYF

D gene: -
clone size: many
V gene: TRBV12-3/TRBV12-4
CDR3 length: 12
J gene: TRBJ1-1
CDR3 DNA: TGTGCCAGCTGCCCCCCGGGAACTGAAGCTTTCTTT
CDR3 protein: CASCPPGTEAFF

D gene: TRBD2
clone size: few
V gene: TRBV12-3/TRBV12-4
CDR3 length: 16
J gene: TRBJ2-1
CDR3 DNA: TGTGCCAGCAGTTTCCGGACTAGCGGGAATTACAATGAGCAGTTCTTC
CDR3 protein: CASSFRTSGNYNEQFF

D gene: -
clone size: few
V gene: TRBV4-1
CDR3 length: 15
J gene: TRBJ2-1
CDR3 DNA: TGCGCCAGCAGCCAAGAATCCCTGAATTTGGGGTCGCAGTTCTTC
CDR3 protein: CASSQESLNLGSQFF

D gene: -
clone size: -
V gene: TRBV14
CDR3 length: 13
J gene: TRBJ2-7
CDR3 DNA: TGTGCCAGCAGCTACGGGACGGACACCGAGCAGTACTTC
CDR3 protein: CASSYGTDTEQYF

D gene: TRBD2
clone size: -
V gene: TRBV7-9
CDR3 length: 16
J gene: TRBJ2-1
CDR3 DNA: TGTGCCAGCAGCTTATCGACTAGCGGGAGTAATAATGAGCAGTTCTTC
CDR3 protein: CASSLSTSGSNNEQFF

D gene: TRBD2
clone size: -
V gene: TRBV20-1
CDR3 length: 14
J gene: TRBJ2-1
CDR3 DNA: TGCAGTTACCAGGGACTAGCGGGAGGAAATGAGCAGTTCTTC
CDR3 protein: CSYQGLAGGNEQFF

D gene: -
clone size: few
V gene: TRBV2
CDR3 length: 10
J gene: TRBJ2-3
CDR3 DNA: TGTGCCAGCAAGGCAGATACGCAGTATTTT
CDR3 protein: CASKADTQYF

D gene: TRBD1
clone size: few
V gene: TRBV5-1
CDR3 length: 16
J gene: TRBJ2-2
CDR3 DNA: TGCGCCAGCAGCTATCCCGGGACAGTGAACACCGGGGAGCTGTTTTTT
CDR3 protein: CASSYPGTVNTGELFF

D gene: TRBD2
clone size: few
V gene: TRBV20-1
CDR3 length: 14
J gene: TRBJ2-1
CDR3 DNA: TGCAGTGCTAGTGGGACTAGCGGTCACAATGAGCAGTTCTTC
CDR3 protein: CSASGTSGHNEQFF

D gene: -
clone size: -
V gene: TRBV2
CDR3 length: 12
J gene: TRBJ2-3
CDR3 DNA: TGTGCCAGCCGGGACAATACAGATACGCAGTATTTT
CDR3 protein: CASRDNTDTQYF